This section outlines one T cell receptor (beta chain) sequence together with its context. The antigen is not known. The source of the sample is a study of blood T cells in healthy people across ages. At the level of the study: Per two T cells, template switching captured roughly one barcoded beta molecule.

Study results and limitations: The fall in TCR beta diversity per million T cells was roughly linear with age.

A second PCR of 7 to 11 cycles used a sample-barcoded 5' primer and a J-beta primer mix. TCRdb analysed the 5' RACE reads with MiXCR anew, one entry per CDR3 protein. There are over a million distinct CDR3 sequences in the sample; 35% to 45% occur only once, and around 4% lies in the top ten. This CDR3 is 15 amino acids long. With 5 bases clipped from V and 4 bases from J, the junction kept 7 bases outside the gene matches. Germline V CDR1 and CDR2: SGHTA, FQGNSA. The sequenced sample was blood. The chain combines TRBV7-2 with TRBJ2-1, with TRBD1 identical over 8 bases. This receptor was obtained from a woman aged 18-29 years in good health. CDR3 DNA sequence: TGTGCCAGCAGCGATTACAGGGGGGCGTACAATGAGCAGTTCTTC. This gives the protein CASSDYRGAYNEQFF. The full variable domain, with the rest looked up from reference TRBV7-2 and TRBJ2-1, is GAGVSQSPSNKVTEKGKDVELRCDPISGHTALYWYRQSLGQGLEFLIYFQGNSAPDKSGLPSDRFSAERTGGSVSTLTIQRTQQEDSAVYLCASSDYRGAYNEQFFGPGTRLTVL.